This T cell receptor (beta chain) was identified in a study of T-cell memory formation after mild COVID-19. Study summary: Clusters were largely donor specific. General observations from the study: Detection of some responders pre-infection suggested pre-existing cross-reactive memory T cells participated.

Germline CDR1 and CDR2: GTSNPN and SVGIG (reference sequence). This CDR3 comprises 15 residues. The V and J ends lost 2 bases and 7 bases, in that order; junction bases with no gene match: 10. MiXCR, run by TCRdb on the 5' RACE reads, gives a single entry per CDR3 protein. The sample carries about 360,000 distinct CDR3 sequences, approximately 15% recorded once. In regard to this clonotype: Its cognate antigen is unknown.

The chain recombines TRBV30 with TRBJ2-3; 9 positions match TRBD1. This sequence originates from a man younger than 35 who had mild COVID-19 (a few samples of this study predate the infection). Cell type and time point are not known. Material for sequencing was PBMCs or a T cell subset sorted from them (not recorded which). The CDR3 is CAWSTGRTGANTQYF. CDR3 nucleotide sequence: TGTGCCTGGAGTACCGGCCGGACAGGGGCAAATACGCAGTATTTT. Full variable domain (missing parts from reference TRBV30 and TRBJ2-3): SQTIHQWPATLVQPVGSPLSLECTVEGTSNPNLYWYRQAAGRGLQLLFYSVGIGQISSEVPQNLSASRPQDRQFILSSKKLLLSDSGFYLCAWSTGRTGANTQYFGPGTRLTVL.